A single sample gave rise to the 19 T cell receptor beta chains below, sequenced in a study of blood T cell repertoires in COVID-19. TCRdb keeps only in-frame clones here, not all; method: immunoSEQ multiplex PCR. Of 100,000 to 150,000 clones listed, 70% to 90% were seen once; the top ten hold more than 3.5%. Sequencing input: peripheral blood. Source of these receptors: a woman aged 55-69 years with acute or convalescent COVID-19.

The rearrangement uses TRBV15 and TRBJ1-5, with 7 bases identical to TRBD1. The ends lost 2 bases at V and 7 bases at J; junction bases unmatched: 8. CDR1 LNHNV and CDR2 YYDKDF come from the germline V gene (reference sequence). The CDR3 runs to 15 residues. CDR3 region: CATSRLTGEGQPQHF. The CDR3 DNA reads as TGTGCCACCAGCAGACTAACAGGGGAAGGCCAGCCCCAGCATTTT.

The chain recombines TRBV10-2 with TRBJ1-2; possibly TRBD1 for D (6 bases). V was clipped by 8 bases and J by 7 bases, with 14 bases between them. This CDR3 has 12 residues. Germline CDR1 reads WSHSY; CDR2 reads SAAADI. The DNA for the CDR3 is TGCGCCAGCCGGACAGCCGCGGGTGGCTACACCTTC. This codes for CASRTAAGGYTF.

The J gene is TRBJ1-3, the V gene TRBV2, with 10 bases fitting TRBD1. The germline CDR1 and CDR2 sequences are SNHLY and FYNNEI. The CDR3 length is 14 residues. The V and J ends lost 4 bases and 3 bases, in that order; junction bases with no gene match: 0. The CDR3 region has the DNA TGTGCCAGCAGTGGGGACAGGGGTGGAAACACCATATATTTT. Its translation: CASSGDRGGNTIYF.

This clone came up once. The chain links TRBV5-1 to TRBJ1-4; perhaps TRBD1 as D (6 bases). V lost 4 bases and J 4 bases, leaving 8 bases between the germline ends. Germline values: CDR1 SGHRS, CDR2 YFSETQ. The CDR3 is made up of 13 amino acids. The CDR3 DNA sequence: TGCGCCAGCAGCCGGGACAATAATGAAAAACTGTTTTTT. Protein: CASSRDNNEKLFF.

This rearrangement joins TRBV9 to TRBJ2-2; weak D call: TRBD1 (5 bases). The CDR3 has 16 amino acids. V gave up 0 bases and J gave up 4 bases, with 13 bases separating them. Germline CDR1 is SGDLS and CDR2 is YYNGEE. CDR3 sequence: CASSVDQGRSTGELFF. CDR3 DNA sequence: TGTGCCAGCAGCGTAGATCAGGGTAGGAGCACCGGGGAGCTGTTTTTT.

This chain links TRBV13 with TRBJ1-1; D ambiguous. The CDR3 runs to 14 residues. The V gene's germline CDR1 is PRHDT and CDR2 FYEKMQ (reference sequence). V lost 0 bases and J 0 bases, leaving 5 bases between the germline ends. The chain's CDR3 is CASSLGGMNTEAFF. The DNA for the CDR3 is TGTGCCAGCAGCTTAGGGGGCATGAACACTGAAGCTTTCTTT.

The rearrangement joins TRBV11-3 to TRBJ1-1; 8 nucleotides line up with TRBD1. The CDR3 has 15 residues. Trimming cost V 2 bases and J 3 bases; bases outside gene matches: 5. Germline CDR1 is SGHNT and CDR2 is YENEEA. Written as DNA, the CDR3 is TGTGCCAGCAGCTTACCCACAGGGGGGGACACTGAAGCTTTCTTT. Protein product: CASSLPTGGDTEAFF.

As for this clone: The same CDR3 is also encoded by other DNA sequences in this sample. V usage is TRBV12-3 or TRBV12-4 and J usage is TRBJ1-2, with D tentatively TRBD1 (6 bases). The CDR3 is made up of 13 amino acids. The V and J ends lost 5 bases and 2 bases respectively, with 9 bases between them. CDR3 in DNA: TGTGCCAGCAGTCTAACAGGGAACTATGGCTACACCTTC. Its protein product is CASSLTGNYGYTF.

This sequence joins TRBV29-1 and TRBJ2-2; D is undetermined. The CDR3 runs to 11 residues. V lost 5 bases and J lost 2, with 3 bases in between. The germline V gene has CDR1 SQVTM and CDR2 ANQGSEA. This chain's CDR3 is CSVRNTGELFF. In nucleotides, the CDR3 is TGCAGCGTTCGTAACACCGGGGAGCTGTTTTTT.

V usage is TRBV7-9 and J usage is TRBJ2-1; TRBD2 matches 7 bases. V lost 1 base, J lost 7 bases, and 7 bases stayed unmatched. This CDR3 has 15 amino acids. The germline gives CDR1 SEHNR, CDR2 FQNEAQ (reference sequence). The CDR3 loop reads CASSLVGGAGNEQFF. The CDR3 nucleotides are TGTGCCAGCAGCTTAGTGGGGGGAGCGGGGAATGAGCAGTTCTTC.

In this sample, this clone turned up a few times. The chain uses TRBV27 and TRBJ2-7; 9 nucleotides agree with TRBD1. This CDR3 has 13 amino acids. Looked up from germline, CDR1 is MNHEY and CDR2 is SMNVEV (reference sequence). With V trimmed by 5 bases and J by 6 bases, 5 bases remained unmatched. The CDR3 here is CASSPATGGEQYF. The CDR3 coding sequence is TGTGCCAGCAGTCCGGCGACAGGGGGCGAGCAGTACTTC.

This sequence joins TRBV20-1 and TRBJ1-1; D uncertain. Germline loops: CDR1 DFQATT, CDR2 SNEGSKA (reference sequence). Trimming stripped 6 bases from V and 5 bases from J, with 16 bases between. The CDR3 has 13 residues. The CDR3 DNA follows: TGCAGTGCAAGTATGTCCCTCAGGACTGAAGCTTTCTTT. It translates to CSASMSLRTEAFF.

The chain recombines TRBV18 with TRBJ2-2; D gene uncertain. CDR1 and CDR2 from the germline V gene are KGHSH and LQKENI. The ends were cut back, 1 base at V and 6 bases at J, with 3 bases in the middle. This CDR3 is built from 12 residues. The CDR3 here is CASSPLSGELFF. CDR3 DNA: TGTGCCAGCTCACCACTCTCCGGGGAGCTGTTTTTT.

This rearrangement joins TRBV6-6 to TRBJ1-5, with a weak D call TRBD1 (6 bases). This CDR3 is 14 amino acids long. The germline gives CDR1 MNHNY, CDR2 SVGAGI (reference sequence). Trimming removed 2 bases from V and 2 bases from J, with 7 bases in between. As DNA, the CDR3 is TGTGCCAGCAGTTACGGGACACGCAATCAGCCCCAGCATTTT. Translation gives CASSYGTRNQPQHF.

This chain links TRBV6-6 with TRBJ1-3; 9 bases are shared with TRBD1. Germline values: CDR1 MNHNY, CDR2 SVGAGI (reference sequence). V lost 8 bases and J lost 0; bases outside the gene matches: 5. This CDR3 spans 15 amino acids. Here the CDR3 reads CASRGQGPSGNTIYF. The CDR3, as DNA: TGTGCCAGCCGCGGACAGGGGCCCTCTGGAAACACCATATATTTT.

J is TRBJ1-3 and V is TRBV11-3, with TRBD1 as a possible D gene (5 bases). V was clipped by 3 bases and J by 4 bases, with 10 bases between them. The CDR3 has 14 amino acids. Germline V gene data show CDR1 as SGHNT and CDR2 as YENEEA. This chain's CDR3 is CASSFGGTGNTIYF. CDR3 DNA: TGTGCCAGCAGCTTCGGGGGTACAGGAAACACCATATATTTT.

For the CDR3, the DNA is TGTGCCAGCAGTTTAGTGGCAGGGGGTACGAACACCATATATTTT. Protein product: CASSLVAGGTNTIYF. The chain carries TRBV28 and TRBJ1-3, with 7 bases that match TRBD1. Germline CDR1 MDHEN, CDR2 SYDVKM. V was clipped by 2 bases and J by 7 bases; unmatched bases: 8. CDR3 size: 15 residues. The full variable domain, with the rest looked up from reference TRBV28 and TRBJ1-3, is DVKVTQSSRYLVKRTGEKVFLECVQDMDHENMFWYRQDPGLGLRLIYFSYDVKMKEKGDIPEGYSVSREKKERFSLILESASTNQTSMYLCASSLVAGGTNTIYFGEGSWLTVV.

This chain links TRBV3-1 (or the pseudogene TRBV3-2) with TRBJ2-3; 7 nucleotides align to TRBD2. The germline V gene encodes CDR1 LGHDT and CDR2 YNNKEL (reference sequence). V gave up 6 bases and J gave up 2 bases; unmatched junction bases: 8. The CDR3 sequence is 15 residues long. CDR3 sequence: CASREGRAITDTQYF. As DNA, the CDR3 is TGTGCCAGCAGGGAAGGGAGGGCCATCACAGATACGCAGTATTTT.

This chain uses TRBV3-1 (or the pseudogene TRBV3-2) with TRBJ2-1; D is undetermined. Between the trimmed V and J ends, which lost 0 bases and 11 bases, there was a span of 14 bases. CDR1 is LGHDT, CDR2 YNNKEL, per germline (reference sequence). The CDR3 loop spans 14 amino acids. For the CDR3, the DNA is TGTGCCAGCAGCCAAGATGAACGCCCAGCGAAGCAGTTCTTC. Amino acid sequence: CASSQDERPAKQFF.